A single sample gave rise to the 28 T cell receptor beta chains below, sequenced in a study of human T cells and chemical hapten exposure. TCRdb reanalysed the RACE reads using MiXCR and keeps one entry per CDR3 protein. This sample yields about 340,000 distinct CDR3 sequences, of which around 7% are seen a single time; approximately 8% belongs to the top ten. Documented time point: patch test 1, 2 weeks after DPC sensitization. As for treatment: therapeutic diphenylcyclopropenone sensitization with weekly scalp DPC. The specimen comprised whole blood, sampled in connection with sensitization to the hapten diphenylcyclopropenone (DPC). The receptors shown here come from a woman aged 18-29 years with alopecia areata. Some clones in this sample may be carry-over from other donors' samples.

This clonotype was observed a handful of times. The chain recombines TRBV28 with TRBJ1-2, with D perhaps TRBD1 (5 bases). CDR1 and CDR2 from the germline V gene are MDHEN and SYDVKM. V was cut by 4 bases and J by 8 bases, with 17 bases left in between. The CDR3 is made up of 14 amino acids. CDR3 region: CASSSLFLRGGYTF. The DNA for the CDR3 is TGTGCCAGCAGTTCCCTTTTCCTAAGGGGCGGCTACACCTTC.

V usage is TRBV5-1 and J usage is TRBJ1-1, with 9 bases that match TRBD1. Germline V lookup: CDR1 SGHRS, CDR2 YFSETQ. This CDR3 comprises 14 residues. J was trimmed by 1 base and V by 7 bases; bases with no gene match: 5. CDR3 in DNA: TGCGCCAGCTGCAGGACAGGGGCGAACACTGAAGCTTTCTTT. Translated, it gives CASCRTGANTEAFF.

This clonotype turned up a few times. The chain carries TRBV20-1 and TRBJ2-7; 11 bases align to TRBD2. The germline V gene encodes CDR1 DFQATT and CDR2 SNEGSKA (reference sequence). With V trimmed by 3 bases and J by 5 bases, 6 bases remained unmatched. The CDR3 has 14 amino acids. The chain's CDR3 is CSASTPLAGDEQYF. The CDR3 bases are TGCAGTGCTAGTACCCCACTAGCGGGGGACGAGCAGTACTTC.

This clonotype was detected only a few times. V and J are TRBV9 and TRBJ2-3, with 15 nucleotides matching TRBD2. CDR1 and CDR2 from the germline V gene are SGDLS and YYNGEE. V was pared by 4 bases and J by 4 bases, with 13 bases of the junction left unmatched. The CDR3 loop spans 19 amino acids. The CDR3 is CASSPAGTSGGTPPDTQYF. The CDR3 DNA sequence: TGTGCCAGCAGCCCCGCGGGGACTAGCGGGGGGACGCCTCCAGATACGCAGTATTTT.

CDR3 amino acids: CASRRGEAGNTIYF. The DNA for the CDR3 is TGTGCCAGCAGAAGGGGCGAAGCTGGAAACACCATATATTTT. This chain uses TRBV6-5 with TRBJ1-3, with D possibly being TRBD1 (5 bases). CDR3 length: 14 amino acids. Germline CDR1 MNHEY, CDR2 SVGAGI. Deletions cut 6 bases from V and 2 bases from J, with 11 bases between.

Many counts were recorded for this clonotype. The chain combines TRBV4-3 with TRBJ2-5; 13 nucleotides match TRBD2. The CDR3 sequence is 17 residues long. Looked up from germline, CDR1 is LGHNA and CDR2 is YSLEER. J lost 4 bases, V lost 1 base, and 6 bases had no gene match. CDR3 DNA: TGCGCCAGCAGCCAAGGGACTAGCGGGGGAGTAACAGAGACCCAGTACTTC. As protein: CASSQGTSGGVTETQYF.

This clonotype showed up just a few times. The chain combines TRBV9 with TRBJ1-6; D remains unclear. The CDR3 is 14 amino acids. Per the germline V gene, CDR1 is SGDLS and CDR2 is YYNGEE. V was pared by 0 bases and J by 9 bases, with 10 bases between. CDR3 sequence reads: CASSVEGRSSPLHF. The CDR3 DNA is TGTGCCAGCAGCGTAGAGGGCAGGAGTTCACCCCTCCACTTT.

This clonotype was seen many times. This rearrangement joins TRBV2 to TRBJ2-1; D ambiguous. The CDR3 sequence is 12 residues long. Between the trimmed V and J ends, which lost 6 bases and 5 bases, there was a span of 8 bases. Germline loops: CDR1 SNHLY, CDR2 FYNNEI. The DNA for the CDR3 is TGTGCCAGCAGGGGTATGGACAATGAGCAGTTCTTC. Its protein product is CASRGMDNEQFF.

The table lists this clonotype with a few counts. This sequence joins TRBV4-2 and TRBJ1-5; D not resolved. CDR3 size: 15 residues. The germline V gene encodes CDR1 LGHNA and CDR2 YNFKEQ. The V and J ends lost 0 bases and 2 bases respectively, with 8 bases between them. CDR3 sequence: CASSQDHQGNQPQHF. The CDR3 nucleotides are TGTGCCAGCAGCCAAGATCATCAGGGCAATCAGCCCCAGCATTTT.

This clonotype was detected ten times or more. The rearrangement joins TRBV4-2 to TRBJ1-3; 11 bases are a match to TRBD1. This CDR3 has 19 residues. V dropped 5 bases and J dropped 0; count of bases not matched to a gene: 12. Germline assignment: CDR1 LGHNA and CDR2 YNFKEQ. The CDR3 here is CASSRRRTGGLSSGNTIYF. As DNA, the CDR3 is TGTGCCAGCAGCAGGAGGAGGACAGGGGGCCTTAGCTCTGGAAACACCATATATTTT.

This clonotype was picked up many times. The V and J genes are TRBV29-1 and TRBJ2-1; 9 bases align to TRBD1. The J segment lost 8 bases and the V segment lost 6 bases, leaving 5 bases of the junction unmatched. Germline V gene lookup returns CDR1 SQVTM and CDR2 ANQGSEA. This CDR3 comprises 12 residues. The CDR3 DNA follows: TGCAGCGTGGGACAGGGCAGGGATGAGCAGTTCTTC. This codes for CSVGQGRDEQFF.

This clonotype turned up a few times. V gene TRBV18 combines with J gene TRBJ2-3; D is undetermined. The V end was cut by 1 base, the J end by 5 bases, with 7 bases between. Per germline, CDR1 KGHSH and CDR2 LQKENI. CDR3 length: 13 residues. The CDR3 reads CASSPHSGDTQYF. CDR3 sequence (DNA): TGTGCCAGCTCACCACACTCCGGAGATACGCAGTATTTT.

This chain links TRBV24-1 with TRBJ2-1; D is possibly TRBD2 (6 bases). V was pared by 5 bases and J by 3 bases, with 10 bases between. The CDR3 is 14 amino acids. Germline V gives CDR1 KGHDR, CDR2 SFDVKD. The CDR3 spells CATSADGGYNEQFF. CDR3 sequence (DNA): TGTGCCACCAGTGCGGACGGGGGCTACAATGAGCAGTTCTTC.

This clonotype was detected a few times. The rearrangement uses TRBV21-1 and TRBJ2-3; the D call in the table, TRBD2, was not verified against the DNA. TRBV21-1 is a documented pseudogene. The CDR3 runs to 16 residues. CDR3 in DNA: TGTGCCAGCAGCAAACTAGCGGGGGACCACACAGATACGCAGTATTTT. It is translated as CASSKLAGDHTDTQYF.

This chain joins TRBV12-3 or TRBV12-4 and TRBJ1-2, with D perhaps matching TRBD1 (5 bases). This CDR3 is 16 amino acids long. V lost 1 base to trimming and J lost 4 bases, with 16 bases between them. CDR3 bases: TGTGCCAGCAGTTTAGACAGCAGGGCGTCTCTCTATGGCTACACCTTC. Encoded protein: CASSLDSRASLYGYTF.

This clonotype was picked up many times. The chain has TRBV6-5 and TRBJ2-2, with TRBD1 identical over 11 bases. This CDR3 has 17 amino acids. Germline values: CDR1 MNHEY, CDR2 SVGAGI. V lost 0 bases, J lost 4 bases, and 4 bases stayed unmatched. CDR3 bases: TGTGCCAGCAGTTACTCGGACAGGGGGCGAGTCACCGGGGAGCTGTTTTTT. This codes for CASSYSDRGRVTGELFF.

This clonotype was counted ten times or more. The chain is built from TRBV7-2 and TRBJ2-1; D is possibly TRBD2 (5 bases). Germline V gene data show CDR1 as SGHTA and CDR2 as FQGNSA. V lost 2 bases, J lost 2 bases, and 10 bases lay in between. The CDR3 runs to 15 residues. CDR3 region: CASSLFGEAYNEQFF. The CDR3 region has the DNA TGTGCCAGCAGCTTATTCGGGGAAGCCTACAATGAGCAGTTCTTC. The full variable domain, completed using reference TRBV7-2 and TRBJ2-1, is GAGVSQSPSNKVTEKGKDVELRCDPISGHTALYWYRQSLGQGLEFLIYFQGNSAPDKSGLPSDRFSAERTGGSVSTLTIQRTQQEDSAVYLCASSLFGEAYNEQFFGPGTRLTVL.

A few counts support this clonotype. V usage is TRBV20-1 and J usage is TRBJ1-1; possible D gene TRBD1, 6 bases. The CDR3 is made up of 14 amino acids. CDR1 is DFQATT, CDR2 SNEGSKA, per germline (reference sequence). Deletions cut 3 bases from V and 1 base from J, with 12 bases between. CDR3 residues: CSASRGAGNTEAFF. The DNA for the CDR3 is TGCAGTGCTAGCAGGGGCGCGGGGAACACTGAAGCTTTCTTT.

J is TRBJ2-3 and V is TRBV6-5; D is unclear. This CDR3 is built from 14 residues. CDR1 and CDR2 (germline): MNHEY, SVGAGI. V dropped 2 bases and J dropped 1 base, with 7 bases sitting between them. In DNA form, the CDR3 reads TGTGCCAGCAGTTACCTACGGGGCACAGATACGCAGTATTTT. Translated, it gives CASSYLRGTDTQYF.

There are a few counts of this clonotype. V and J are TRBV12-3 or TRBV12-4 and TRBJ1-1; D call uncertain. Trimming cost V 7 bases and J 6 bases, with 18 bases left between them. This CDR3 has 14 residues. This CDR3 is CASTPLTRASEAFF. CDR3 DNA sequence: TGTGCCAGCACCCCCCTGACAAGGGCCTCTGAAGCTTTCTTT.

In its sample, this clonotype was seen a few times. The chain combines TRBV12-3 or TRBV12-4 with TRBJ1-1; possibly TRBD1 for D (5 bases). V lost 0 bases, J lost 6 bases, and 11 bases lay in between. This CDR3 contains 14 residues. CDR3 nucleotides: TGTGCCAGCAGTTTAGCCGGAGCAGGGTCTGAAGCTTTCTTT. Protein sequence: CASSLAGAGSEAFF.

There are many counts of this clonotype. This chain uses TRBV7-2 with TRBJ2-1; 11 bases align to TRBD1. The length of the CDR3 is 15 residues. The V and J ends lost 2 bases and 6 bases, in that order; junction bases with no gene match: 3. The V gene's germline CDR1 is SGHTA and CDR2 FQGNSA. The DNA of the CDR3 is TGTGCCAGCAGCTTATCTGGGACAGGGGGCAATGAGCAGTTCTTC. This gives the protein CASSLSGTGGNEQFF.

This clonotype was seen a few times. This chain uses TRBV18 with TRBJ2-3; possibly TRBD1 for D (6 bases). The CDR3 is 14 amino acids. Per the germline V gene, CDR1 is KGHSH and CDR2 is LQKENI. Trimming left V 6 bases short and J 4 bases short, with 14 bases between. Written as DNA, the CDR3 is TGTGCCAGCTCCTCCACAGGGCCGGCAGATACGCAGTATTTT. This encodes CASSSTGPADTQYF.

V and J are TRBV20-1 and TRBJ2-3, with TRBD1 as a possible D gene (7 bases). The CDR3 has 14 residues. Trimming left V 6 bases short and J 4 bases short, with 17 bases between. Germline lookup yields CDR1 DFQATT and CDR2 SNEGSKA (reference sequence). The CDR3 nucleotides are TGCAGTGCCAGGGGGGCAGTATTGGCAGATACGCAGTATTTT. This gives the protein CSARGAVLADTQYF.

This clonotype has only a few counts. The chain recombines TRBV7-9 with TRBJ1-6; 7 bases are shared with TRBD1. The CDR3 sequence is 16 residues long. CDR1 and CDR2 from the germline V gene are SEHNR and FQNEAQ (reference sequence). With 4 bases clipped from V and 7 bases from J, the junction kept 10 bases outside the gene matches. CDR3 amino acids: CASSSDRAGNNSPLHF. CDR3 in DNA: TGTGCCAGCAGCTCCGACAGGGCGGGGAACAATTCACCCCTCCACTTT.

This clonotype was detected a few times. This chain links TRBV5-4 with TRBJ1-2, with D perhaps matching TRBD1 (5 bases). The length of the CDR3 is 16 residues. Trimming left V 2 bases short and J 6 bases short, with 20 bases between. Per germline, CDR1 SGHNT and CDR2 YYREEE (reference sequence). The CDR3 spells CASSFIFPTGTNGYTF. CDR3 in DNA: TGTGCCAGCAGCTTCATATTCCCAACGGGGACCAATGGCTACACCTTC. Drawing the rest from reference TRBV5-4 and TRBJ1-2, the complete variable domain is ETGVTQSPTHLIKTRGQQVTLRCSSQSGHNTVSWYQQALGQGPQFIFQYYREEENGRGNFPPRFSGLQFPNYSSELNVNALELDDSALYLCASSFIFPTGTNGYTFGSGTRLTVV.

The genes are TRBV24-1 and TRBJ2-3; a possible D gene is TRBD1 (6 bases). CDR3 length: 15 amino acids. CDR1 and CDR2 from the germline V gene are KGHDR and SFDVKD. Trimming removed 3 bases from V and 2 bases from J, with 11 bases in between. Written as DNA, the CDR3 is TGTGCCACCAGTGATGGACAGCCCGACACAGATACGCAGTATTTT. Amino acids: CATSDGQPDTDTQYF.

This clonotype was detected ten times or more. The J gene is TRBJ2-1, the V gene TRBV12-3 or TRBV12-4; 10 nucleotides line up with TRBD1. Unmatched junction bases numbered 3, after V lost 1 base and J lost 6 bases. The CDR3 extends over 15 amino acids. CDR3 in DNA: TGTGCCAGCAGTTTAGAGTGGACAGGGGGCAATGAGCAGTTCTTC. The encoded protein is CASSLEWTGGNEQFF.